Listed here are 18 T cell receptor beta chains from one sample, sequenced in a study of blood T cell repertoires in COVID-19. Assay used: immunoSEQ multiplex PCR; TCRdb lists only in-frame clones, some missing. The sample has 250,000 to 300,000 clones; around 90% are singletons. Specimen: PBMCs or T cells enriched from blood (not recorded which). These receptors all stem from a woman between 40 and 50 years old with acute COVID-19.

The rearrangement links TRBV3-1 (or the pseudogene TRBV3-2) to TRBJ1-6; possible D gene TRBD1, 6 bases. This CDR3 is built from 14 residues. Germline V CDR1 and CDR2: LGHDT, YNNKEL (reference sequence). V lost 1 base and J lost 7, with 8 bases in between. The CDR3 nucleotides are TGTGCCAGCAGCCAAGTCAGGGGAAATTCACCCCTCCACTTT. Encoded protein: CASSQVRGNSPLHF.

The chain carries TRBV3-1 (or the pseudogene TRBV3-2) and TRBJ2-3; 11 bases match TRBD2. Germline CDR1 is LGHDT and CDR2 is YNNKEL (reference sequence). V shed 6 bases and J 0 bases; nucleotides not matched to a gene: 11. The CDR3 spans 18 residues. CDR3 loop: CASRKRGLAGGSTDTQYF. For the CDR3, the DNA is TGTGCCAGCAGAAAACGGGGTCTAGCGGGAGGAAGCACAGATACGCAGTATTTT.

This chain uses TRBV2 with TRBJ2-3, with 10 bases aligning to TRBD1. The CDR3 totals 15 residues. CDR1 is SNHLY and CDR2 is FYNNEI in the germline V gene. V was clipped by 6 bases and J by 2 bases; unmatched bases: 5. This chain's CDR3 is CASRGDRGPTDTQYF. The CDR3 region has the DNA TGTGCCAGCAGGGGGGACAGGGGCCCCACAGATACGCAGTATTTT.

This chain links TRBV3-1 (or the pseudogene TRBV3-2) with TRBJ1-3, with TRBD1 matching 7 bases. This CDR3 has 14 residues. The germline V gene has CDR1 LGHDT and CDR2 YNNKEL (reference sequence). V dropped 2 bases and J dropped 2; count of bases not matched to a gene: 0. The CDR3 DNA reads TGTGCCAGCAGCCAAAGGGGGCCTGGAAACACCATATATTTT. The encoded protein is CASSQRGPGNTIYF.

The chain has TRBV7-9 and TRBJ2-1; D is perhaps TRBD2 (5 bases). Deletions cut 5 bases from V and 15 bases from J, with 20 bases between. The V gene's germline CDR1 is SEHNR and CDR2 FQNEAQ (reference sequence). The CDR3 runs to 13 residues. Written as DNA, the CDR3 is TGTGCCAGCAGCCCCCACCTGGACGGGGAACGGTTCTTC. It encodes CASSPHLDGERFF.

This sequence joins TRBV2 and TRBJ2-3; 8 positions match TRBD2. The CDR3 runs 10 residues. Germline loops: CDR1 SNHLY, CDR2 FYNNEI. V shed 11 bases, J shed 6 bases, and the junction held 1 base outside the gene matches. CDR3 loop: CARGRDTQYF. The DNA of the CDR3 is TGTGCCCGCGGGAGGGATACGCAGTATTTT.

Only one count was recorded for this clone. The chain joins TRBV5-6 to TRBJ2-5; TRBD2 is a possible D gene (5 bases). Trimming left V 4 bases short and J 5 bases short, with 15 bases between. The length of the CDR3 is 14 residues. Germline V gene sequence: CDR1 SGHDT, CDR2 YYEEEE. The CDR3 is CASSQAEITETQYF. Here the CDR3 DNA reads TGTGCCAGCAGCCAAGCGGAAATCACGGAGACCCAGTACTTC.

The chain employs TRBV19 and TRBJ1-3; D is unclear. Germline lookup yields CDR1 LNHDA and CDR2 SQIVND (reference sequence). V gave up 9 bases and J gave up 5 bases, with 20 bases separating them. CDR3 size: 15 residues. The CDR3 here is CASVFEGVVRNTIYF. The CDR3 DNA is TGTGCCAGCGTATTCGAGGGAGTTGTTCGAAACACCATATATTTT.

The rearrangement uses TRBV15 and TRBJ1-1; maybe TRBD1 (5 bases). The CDR3 sequence is 15 residues long. Between the trimmed V and J ends, which lost 1 base and 1 base, there was a span of 10 bases. Germline lookup yields CDR1 LNHNV and CDR2 YYDKDF (reference sequence). The CDR3 DNA reads as TGTGCCACCAGCAGAGTCCCAGGGAAGAACACTGAAGCTTTCTTT. This encodes CATSRVPGKNTEAFF.

The chain uses TRBV30 and TRBJ1-2, with 7 bases matching TRBD1. After removal of 2 bases from V and 8 bases from J, the junction contained 8 bases not matched to a gene. The CDR3 consists of 13 residues. Germline V CDR1 and CDR2: GTSNPN, SVGIG (reference sequence). CDR3 in DNA: TGTGCCTGGAGTTCCTCGACAGGGCGAGGCTACACCTTC. It yields the protein CAWSSSTGRGYTF.

The chain has TRBV5-4 and TRBJ1-2; possibly TRBD1 for D (6 bases). The CDR3 is 13 residues long. CDR1 SGHNT and CDR2 YYREEE come from the germline V gene (reference sequence). V was trimmed by 0 bases and J by 3 bases, leaving 6 bases between them. The CDR3 protein is CASSLGTDYGYTF. The CDR3 nucleotides read TGTGCCAGCAGCTTGGGGACAGACTATGGCTACACCTTC.

V and J are TRBV29-1 and TRBJ1-3; D is unresolved. The length of the CDR3 is 11 residues. V was shortened by 3 bases and J by 3 bases, with 3 bases between the two germline ends. CDR1 is SQVTM, CDR2 ANQGSEA, per germline. Here the CDR3 reads CSVDHGNTIYF. CDR3 DNA: TGCAGCGTTGACCATGGAAACACCATATATTTT.

The count of this clone is one. The chain joins TRBV10-3 to TRBJ2-3; 9 nucleotides line up with TRBD1. With 3 bases clipped from V and 2 bases from J, the junction kept 6 bases outside the gene matches. This CDR3 contains 16 residues. Germline V CDR1 and CDR2: ENHRY, SYGVKD. CDR3 protein: CAISEKQGAFTDTQYF. The CDR3 DNA is TGTGCCATCAGTGAAAAACAGGGGGCCTTCACAGATACGCAGTATTTT.

The chain couples TRBV10-3 to TRBJ1-1, with D tentatively TRBD1 (5 bases). This CDR3 region has 12 residues. In germline, CDR1 is ENHRY, CDR2 SYGVKD. V gave up 4 bases and J gave up 7 bases, with 10 bases separating them. The CDR3 sequence: CAISGGGNEAFF. In DNA, the CDR3 is TGTGCCATCAGTGGGGGGGGAAATGAAGCTTTCTTT.

CDR3 protein: CASSGRGAQGGVEKLFF. The CDR3 nucleotides are TGTGCCAGCAGTGGCCGGGGGGCACAGGGTGGGGTTGAAAAACTGTTTTTT. The V gene is TRBV6-1, the J gene TRBJ1-4; possibly TRBD1 for D (6 bases). Germline loops: CDR1 MNHNS, CDR2 SASEGT. The length of the CDR3 is 17 residues. Between the trimmed V and J ends, which lost 4 bases and 7 bases, there was a span of 22 bases.

The chain recombines TRBV5-8 with TRBJ2-7, with 8 positions matching TRBD1. CDR1 is SGHTS and CDR2 is YDEGEE in the germline V gene. CDR3 size: 13 residues. With V trimmed by 7 bases and J by 6 bases, 9 bases remained unmatched. The CDR3 here is CASEDRGSAEQYF. For the CDR3, the DNA is TGTGCCAGCGAAGACAGGGGATCGGCCGAGCAGTACTTC.

The chain recombines TRBV11-2 with TRBJ2-3; no definite D call. V was shortened by 6 bases and J by 2 bases, with 3 bases between the two germline ends. Germline assignment: CDR1 SGHAT and CDR2 FQNNGV. There are 11 residues in the CDR3. The CDR3 coding sequence is TGTGCCAGCAGTTACACAGATACGCAGTATTTT. Its protein product is CASSYTDTQYF.

This clone was seen once. This sample also contains other DNA sequences that code for the same CDR3. The chain uses TRBV19 and TRBJ1-2; TRBD1 might be the D (6 bases). V was pared by 4 bases and J by 2 bases, with 8 bases between. The CDR3 has 13 residues. Germline V gene data show CDR1 as LNHDA and CDR2 as SQIVND (reference sequence). This CDR3 is CASSTTGNYGYTF. In nucleotides, the CDR3 is TGTGCCAGTAGTACTACAGGGAACTATGGCTACACCTTC.